Listed below are T cell receptor beta chains from one sample, sequenced in a study of blood T cell repertoires in COVID-19. Profiling relied on immunoSEQ multiplex PCR, and the TCRdb table lists in-frame clones only, not all of them. The profile shows roughly 500,000 clones, 89% of them singletons. The source material was peripheral blood. These receptors all stem from a young man with COVID-19, enrolled during active disease. Each CDR3 is given with its conserved first and last residue. Clone sizes are given selectively: once, few, many, or a class where the clone is expanded.

clone_size	v_call	cdr3_aa
few	TRBV7-9	CASSPTTSGYPEAFF
NA	TRBV12-3/TRBV12-4	CASKGQGDEQFF
few	TRBV18	CASSPQQEMNSNQPQHF
NA	TRBV14	CASSQIAGGSRDTQYF
NA	TRBV21-1	CARIARVRSNQPQHF
NA	TRBV9	CASSGRQVTMDTEAFF
NA	TRBV6-5	CAGGDRNQPQHF
NA	TRBV24-1	CATSDSGFSYNEQFF
NA	TRBV5-4	CASSFKAGAGELFF
NA	TRBV12-3/TRBV12-4	CASSRSNQPQHF
NA	TRBV15	CATSRGRTYYEQYF
NA	TRBV4-1	CASSQDAGGSYEQYF
NA	TRBV18	CASSPTGDEAFF
NA	TRBV30	CAWSPGGGEQFF
NA	TRBV24-1	CATSVRSYNEQFF
once	TRBV24-1	CATSDLAGIETQYF
NA	TRBV27	CASSIWWSGSPDTQYF
NA	TRBV5-1	CASSLASTGYGYTF
NA	TRBV12-2	CASRLVREVGYTF
NA	TRBV5-6	CASSLIDNEQFF